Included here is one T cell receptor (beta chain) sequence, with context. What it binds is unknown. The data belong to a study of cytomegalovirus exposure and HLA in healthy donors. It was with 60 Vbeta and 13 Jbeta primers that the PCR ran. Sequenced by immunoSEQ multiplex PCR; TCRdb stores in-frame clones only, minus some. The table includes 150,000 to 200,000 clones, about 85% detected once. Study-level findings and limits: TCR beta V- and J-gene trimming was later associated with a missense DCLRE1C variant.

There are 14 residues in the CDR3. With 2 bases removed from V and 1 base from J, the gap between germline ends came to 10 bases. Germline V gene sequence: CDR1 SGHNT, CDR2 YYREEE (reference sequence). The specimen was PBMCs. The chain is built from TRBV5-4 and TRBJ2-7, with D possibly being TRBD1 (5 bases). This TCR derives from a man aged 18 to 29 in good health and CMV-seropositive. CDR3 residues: CASSLGVGSYEQYF. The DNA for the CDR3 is TGTGCCAGCAGCTTAGGGGTCGGATCCTACGAGCAGTACTTC.